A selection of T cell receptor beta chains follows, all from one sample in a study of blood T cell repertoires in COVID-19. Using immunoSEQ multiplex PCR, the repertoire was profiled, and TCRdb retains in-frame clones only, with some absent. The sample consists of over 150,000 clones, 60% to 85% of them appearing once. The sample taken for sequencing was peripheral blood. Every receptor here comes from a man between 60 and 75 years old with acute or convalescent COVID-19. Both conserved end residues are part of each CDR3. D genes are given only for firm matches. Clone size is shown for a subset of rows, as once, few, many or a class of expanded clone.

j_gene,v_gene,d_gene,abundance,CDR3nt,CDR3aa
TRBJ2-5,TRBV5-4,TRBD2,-,TGTGCCAGCAGCCCGACTAGCGGGGGCTTAGGTGAGACCCAGTACTTC,CASSPTSGGLGETQYF
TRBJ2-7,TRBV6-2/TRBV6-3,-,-,TGTGCCAGCAGTTACCCCCCGGGGAACTCCTACGAGCAGTACTTC,CASSYPPGNSYEQYF
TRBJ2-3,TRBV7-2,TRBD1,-,TGTGCCAGCAGCCCAAGACAGGGGGCAGATACGCAGTATTTT,CASSPRQGADTQYF
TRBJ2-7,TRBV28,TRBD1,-,TGTGCCAGCAGTGCGACCACCCTCCGGGACAGGGCTTATTACGAGCAGTACTTC,CASSATTLRDRAYYEQYF
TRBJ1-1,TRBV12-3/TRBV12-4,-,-,TGTGCCAGCAGGATCTTTGGGGGCGGAGAAGCTTTCTTT,CASRIFGGGEAFF
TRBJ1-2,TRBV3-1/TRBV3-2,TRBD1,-,TGTGCCAGCACGGAACAGGGGAACTATGGCTACACCTTC,CASTEQGNYGYTF
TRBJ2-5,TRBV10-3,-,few,TGTGCCATCAGTGAGCCGGGACAACGGCAAGAGACCCAGTACTTC,CAISEPGQRQETQYF
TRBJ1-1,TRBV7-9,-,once,TGTGCCAGCAGTTCCAATGACATATTATTCACTGAAGCTTTCTTT,CASSSNDILFTEAFF
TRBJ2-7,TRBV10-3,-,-,TGTGCCATCAGTGAGAACAGCAACTACGAGCAGTACTTC,CAISENSNYEQYF
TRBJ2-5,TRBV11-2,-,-,TGTGCCAGCAGCTTGGACGGCCGGGGGGCTGAGACCCAGTACTTC,CASSLDGRGAETQYF
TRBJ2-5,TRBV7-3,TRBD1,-,TGTGCCAGCAGCTTGGGAACAGGGGCCCGGGGAGAGACCCAGTACTTC,CASSLGTGARGETQYF
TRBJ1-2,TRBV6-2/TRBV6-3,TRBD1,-,TGTGCCAGCAGTCTCGGACAGGGGAATAGCTACACCTTC,CASSLGQGNSYTF
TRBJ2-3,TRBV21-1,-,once,TGTGCCAGCAGCATCGGACTAGCGGGGAACACAGATACGCAGTATTTT,CASSIGLAGNTDTQYF
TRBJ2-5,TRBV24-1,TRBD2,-,TGTGCCACCAGTGACCCTCTAGCGGTTGAAGAGACCCAGTACTTC,CATSDPLAVEETQYF
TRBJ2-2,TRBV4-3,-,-,TGCGCCAGCAGCCATGAAATACAGGGTTTCGCGAACACCGGGGAGCTGTTTTTT,CASSHEIQGFANTGELFF
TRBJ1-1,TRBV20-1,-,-,TGCAGTGCCGACACCCAAAGTGAAGCTTTCTTT,CSADTQSEAFF
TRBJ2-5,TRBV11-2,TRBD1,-,TGTGCCAGCAGCTTAGCGGGGTGGGACAGGGCAAAAGAGACCCAGTACTTC,CASSLAGWDRAKETQYF
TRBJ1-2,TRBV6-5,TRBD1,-,TGTGCCAGCAGTTCCCGGGACAGGGTCGGGGGCTATGGCTACACCTTC,CASSSRDRVGGYGYTF